This T cell receptor beta chain derives from a study of graft-versus-host responses after intestinal transplantation. Study overall: Each transplant was multivisceral, liver-intestinal, or isolated intestinal.

The CDR3 sequence is 19 residues long. Germline CDR1 is LGHNA and CDR2 is YSLEER. Trimming took 1 base from V and 2 from J; bases not matched to a gene: 12. A note on this clone: Antigen specificity is unknown.

The repertoire was sequenced with immunoSEQ multiplex PCR; TCRdb's copy has only in-frame clones and lacks some. The table has about 82,000 clones, 90% to 95% seen once. J is TRBJ2-3 and V is TRBV4-3; 10 nucleotides align to TRBD2. The material sequenced was unstimulated CD4+ T cells sorted from spleen or lymph node cells, taken before intestinal transplant. This sequence originates from a human donor who received an intestinal transplant. DNA of the CDR3: TGCGCCAGCAGCCAAGTTTCCGAGCGGGGGGGCAGAGTCACAGATACGCAGTATTTT. Protein sequence: CASSQVSERGGRVTDTQYF.